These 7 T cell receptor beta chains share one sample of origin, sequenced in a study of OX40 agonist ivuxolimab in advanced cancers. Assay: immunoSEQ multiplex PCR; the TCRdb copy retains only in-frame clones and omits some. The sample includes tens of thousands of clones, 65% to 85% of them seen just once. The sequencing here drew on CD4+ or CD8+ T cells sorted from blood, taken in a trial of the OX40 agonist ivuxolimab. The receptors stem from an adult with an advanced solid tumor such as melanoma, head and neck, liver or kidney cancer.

CDR3 amino acids: CASSPPRGPQHF. The CDR3 DNA is TGTGCCAGCAGCCCCCCGCGAGGCCCCCAGCATTTT. J is TRBJ1-5 and V is TRBV28; D is uncertain. This CDR3 is built from 12 residues. CDR1 is MDHEN, CDR2 SYDVKM, per germline. Trimming removed 6 bases at V and 10 bases at J, with 13 bases between.

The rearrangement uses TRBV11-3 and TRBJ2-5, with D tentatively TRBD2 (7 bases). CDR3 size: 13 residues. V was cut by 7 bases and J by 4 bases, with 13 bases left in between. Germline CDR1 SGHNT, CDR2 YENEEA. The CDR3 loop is CASIRGAGETQYF. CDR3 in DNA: TGTGCCAGCATCCGGGGGGCCGGAGAGACCCAGTACTTC.

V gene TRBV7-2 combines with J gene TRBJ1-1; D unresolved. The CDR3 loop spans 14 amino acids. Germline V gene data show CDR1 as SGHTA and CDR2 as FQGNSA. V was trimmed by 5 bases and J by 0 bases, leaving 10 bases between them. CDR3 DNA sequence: TGTGCCAGCAGCATGGGGTCGGTGAACACTGAAGCTTTCTTT. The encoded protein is CASSMGSVNTEAFF.

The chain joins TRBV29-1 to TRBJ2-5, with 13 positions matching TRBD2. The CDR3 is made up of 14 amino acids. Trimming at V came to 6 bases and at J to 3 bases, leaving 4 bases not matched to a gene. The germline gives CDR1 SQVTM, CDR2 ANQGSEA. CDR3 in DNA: TGCAGCGTGTCCGGGACTAGCGGGGAAGAGACCCAGTACTTC. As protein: CSVSGTSGEETQYF.

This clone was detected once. The CDR3 DNA reads TGCGCCAGCAGCCAAGATAACAGGGGAAATAATGAAAAACTGTTTTTT. This sequence encodes CASSQDNRGNNEKLFF. The J gene is TRBJ1-4, the V gene TRBV5-1; TRBD1 aligns across 7 bases. The CDR3 has 16 amino acids. CDR1 is SGHRS, CDR2 YFSETQ, per germline. The V and J ends lost 4 bases and 4 bases, in that order; junction bases with no gene match: 10.

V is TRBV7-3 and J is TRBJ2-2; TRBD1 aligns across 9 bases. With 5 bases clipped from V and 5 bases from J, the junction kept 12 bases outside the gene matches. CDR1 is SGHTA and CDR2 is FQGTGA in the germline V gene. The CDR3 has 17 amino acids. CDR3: CASSIKADRGTTGELFF. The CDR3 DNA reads TGTGCCAGCAGCATAAAGGCGGACAGGGGAACTACCGGGGAGCTGTTTTTT.

The CDR3 bases are TGTGCCAGCAGCCAGTATCAGGGAACTAATGAAAAACTGTTTTTT. The encoded protein is CASSQYQGTNEKLFF. This chain uses TRBV2 with TRBJ1-4, with a possible D match to TRBD1 (5 bases). The CDR3 loop spans 15 amino acids. Germline values: CDR1 SNHLY, CDR2 FYNNEI. Trimming left V 6 bases short and J 1 base short, with 12 bases between.